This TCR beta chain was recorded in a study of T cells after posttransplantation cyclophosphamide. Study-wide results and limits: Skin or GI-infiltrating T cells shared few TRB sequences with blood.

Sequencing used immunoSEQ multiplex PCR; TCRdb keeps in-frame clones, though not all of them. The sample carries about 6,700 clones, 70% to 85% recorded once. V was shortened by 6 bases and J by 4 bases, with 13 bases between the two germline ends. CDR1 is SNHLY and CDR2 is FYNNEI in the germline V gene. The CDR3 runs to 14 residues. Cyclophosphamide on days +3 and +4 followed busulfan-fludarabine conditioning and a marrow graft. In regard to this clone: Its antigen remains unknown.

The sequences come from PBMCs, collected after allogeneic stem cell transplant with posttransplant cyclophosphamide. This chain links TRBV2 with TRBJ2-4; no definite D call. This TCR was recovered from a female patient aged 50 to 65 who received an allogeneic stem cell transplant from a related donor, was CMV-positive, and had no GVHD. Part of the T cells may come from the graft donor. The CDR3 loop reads CASSFRSDKNIQYF. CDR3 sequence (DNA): TGTGCCAGCAGCTTCAGGTCTGATAAAAACATTCAGTACTTC.